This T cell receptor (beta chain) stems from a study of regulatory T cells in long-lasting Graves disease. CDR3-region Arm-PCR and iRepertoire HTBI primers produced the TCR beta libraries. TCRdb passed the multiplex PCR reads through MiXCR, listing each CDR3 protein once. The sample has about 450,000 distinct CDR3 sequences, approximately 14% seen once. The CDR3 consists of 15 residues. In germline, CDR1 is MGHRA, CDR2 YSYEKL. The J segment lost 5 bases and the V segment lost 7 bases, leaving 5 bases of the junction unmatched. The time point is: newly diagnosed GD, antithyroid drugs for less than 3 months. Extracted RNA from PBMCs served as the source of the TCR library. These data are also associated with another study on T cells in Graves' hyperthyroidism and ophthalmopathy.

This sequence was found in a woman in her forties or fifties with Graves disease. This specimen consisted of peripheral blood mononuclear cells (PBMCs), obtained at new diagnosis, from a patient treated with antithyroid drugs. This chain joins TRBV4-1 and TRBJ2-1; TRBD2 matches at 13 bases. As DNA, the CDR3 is TGCGCCAGCACCCAGGGACTAGCGGGGAACAATGAGCAGTTCTTC. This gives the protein CASTQGLAGNNEQFF.